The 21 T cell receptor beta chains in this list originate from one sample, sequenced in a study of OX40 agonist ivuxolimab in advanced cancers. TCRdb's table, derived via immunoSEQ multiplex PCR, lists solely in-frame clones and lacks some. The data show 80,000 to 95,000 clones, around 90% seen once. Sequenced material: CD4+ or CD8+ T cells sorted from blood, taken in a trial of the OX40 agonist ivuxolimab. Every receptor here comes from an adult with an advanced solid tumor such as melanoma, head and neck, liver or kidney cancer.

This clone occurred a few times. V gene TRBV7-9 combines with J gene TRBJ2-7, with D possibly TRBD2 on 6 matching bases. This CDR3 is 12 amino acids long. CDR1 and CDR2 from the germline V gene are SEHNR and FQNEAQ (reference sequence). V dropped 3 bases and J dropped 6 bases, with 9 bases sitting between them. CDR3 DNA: TGTGCCAGCAGCTTGTTGGGGGGCGAGCAGTACTTC. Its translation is CASSLLGGEQYF.

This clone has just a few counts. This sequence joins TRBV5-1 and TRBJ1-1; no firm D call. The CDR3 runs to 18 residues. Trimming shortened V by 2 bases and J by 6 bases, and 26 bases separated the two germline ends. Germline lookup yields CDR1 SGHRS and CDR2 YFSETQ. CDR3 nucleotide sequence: TGCGCCAGCAGCTTCACAACCCCTGGGTACCTGAGTGGGGCTGAAGCTTTCTTT. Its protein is CASSFTTPGYLSGAEAFF.

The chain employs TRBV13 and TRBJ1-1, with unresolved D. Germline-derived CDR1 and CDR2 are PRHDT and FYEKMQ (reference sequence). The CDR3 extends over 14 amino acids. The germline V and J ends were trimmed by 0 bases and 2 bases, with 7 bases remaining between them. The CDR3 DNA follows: TGTGCCAGCAGCTTAGGTTCAGGAAACACTGAAGCTTTCTTT. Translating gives CASSLGSGNTEAFF.

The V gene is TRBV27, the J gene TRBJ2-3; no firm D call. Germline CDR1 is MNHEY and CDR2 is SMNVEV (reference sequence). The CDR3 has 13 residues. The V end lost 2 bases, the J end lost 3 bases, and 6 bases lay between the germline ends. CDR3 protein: CASSLVGTDTQYF. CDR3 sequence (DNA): TGTGCCAGCAGTTTAGTCGGGACAGATACGCAGTATTTT.

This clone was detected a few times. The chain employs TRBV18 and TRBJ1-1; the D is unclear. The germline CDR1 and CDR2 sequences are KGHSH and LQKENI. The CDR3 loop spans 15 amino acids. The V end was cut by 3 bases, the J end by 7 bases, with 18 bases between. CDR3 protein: CASSPGHRGGGEAFF. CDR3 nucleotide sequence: TGTGCCAGCTCACCCGGTCACCGGGGAGGTGGTGAAGCTTTCTTT.

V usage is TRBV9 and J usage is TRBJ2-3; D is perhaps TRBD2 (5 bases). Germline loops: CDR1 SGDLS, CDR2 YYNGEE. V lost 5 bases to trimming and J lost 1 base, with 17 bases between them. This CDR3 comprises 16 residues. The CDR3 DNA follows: TGTGCCAGCAGAAGATCAAGCGGTTCTGGCACAGATACGCAGTATTTT. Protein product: CASRRSSGSGTDTQYF.

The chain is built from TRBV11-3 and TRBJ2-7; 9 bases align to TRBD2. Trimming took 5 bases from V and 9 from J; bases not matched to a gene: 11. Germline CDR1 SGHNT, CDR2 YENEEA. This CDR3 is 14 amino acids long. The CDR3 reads CASSTSSSGRMQYF. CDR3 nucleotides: TGTGCCAGCAGCACCTCCTCGAGCGGGAGGATGCAGTACTTC. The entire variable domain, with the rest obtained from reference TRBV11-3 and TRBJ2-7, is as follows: EAGVVQSPRYKIIEKKQPVAFWCNPISGHNTLYWYLQNLGQGPELLIRYENEEAVDDSQLPKDRFSAERLKGVDSTLKIQPAELGDSAVYLCASSTSSSGRMQYFGPGTRLTVT.

In nucleotides, the CDR3 is TGTGCCAGCAGCTCGACTAGCGGTTACAATGAGCAGTTCTTC. Protein product: CASSSTSGYNEQFF. The V call is TRBV7-3, the J call TRBJ2-1, with TRBD2 matching 9 bases. Germline V gives CDR1 SGHTA, CDR2 FQGTGA. CDR3 length: 14 amino acids. Germline trimming cut 4 bases from V and 4 bases from J; bases unmatched to any gene: 2.

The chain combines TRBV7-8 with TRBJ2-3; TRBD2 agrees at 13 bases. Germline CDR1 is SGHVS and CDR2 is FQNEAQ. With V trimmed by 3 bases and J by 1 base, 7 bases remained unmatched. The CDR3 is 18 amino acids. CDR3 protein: CASSFGLAGEWRTDTQYF. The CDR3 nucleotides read TGTGCCAGCAGCTTTGGACTAGCGGGAGAATGGCGCACAGATACGCAGTATTTT.

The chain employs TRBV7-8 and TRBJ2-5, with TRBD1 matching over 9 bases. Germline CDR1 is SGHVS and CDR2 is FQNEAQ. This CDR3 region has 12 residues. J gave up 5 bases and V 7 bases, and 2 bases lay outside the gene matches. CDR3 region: CASNRGRETQYF. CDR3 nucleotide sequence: TGTGCCAGCAACAGGGGGCGTGAGACCCAGTACTTC.

Here the CDR3 reads CASRNQAVFTDTQYF. The CDR3 DNA sequence: TGTGCCAGCAGAAATCAAGCGGTATTCACAGATACGCAGTATTTT. This chain links TRBV6-5 with TRBJ2-3; D perhaps matches TRBD2 (5 bases). The germline V gene has CDR1 MNHEY and CDR2 SVGAGI. Trimming removed 6 bases at V and 2 bases at J, with 15 bases between. The CDR3 consists of 15 residues.

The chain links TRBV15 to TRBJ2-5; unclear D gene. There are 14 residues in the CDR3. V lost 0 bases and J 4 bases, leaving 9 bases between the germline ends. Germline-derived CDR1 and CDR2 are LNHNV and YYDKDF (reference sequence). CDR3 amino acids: CATSRDIWGETQYF. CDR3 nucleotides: TGTGCCACCAGCAGAGATATTTGGGGAGAGACCCAGTACTTC.

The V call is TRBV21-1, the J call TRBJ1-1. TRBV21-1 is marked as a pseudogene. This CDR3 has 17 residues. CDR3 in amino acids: CASSKDGGAALNTEAFF. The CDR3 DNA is TGTGCCAGCAGCAAAGATGGGGGGGCGGCCTTGAACACTGAAGCTTTCTTT.

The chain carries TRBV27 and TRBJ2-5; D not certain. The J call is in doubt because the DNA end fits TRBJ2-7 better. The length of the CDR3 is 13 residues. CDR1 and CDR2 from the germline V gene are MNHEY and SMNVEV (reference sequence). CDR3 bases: TGTGCCAGCAGTTTATCGGCGTACTACGAGCAGTACTTC. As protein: CASSLSAYYEQYF.

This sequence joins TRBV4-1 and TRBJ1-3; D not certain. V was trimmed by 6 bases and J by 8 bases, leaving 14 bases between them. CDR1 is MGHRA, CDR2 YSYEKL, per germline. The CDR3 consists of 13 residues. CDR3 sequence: CASRPRLFDTIYF. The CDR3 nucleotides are TGCGCCAGCAGGCCAAGGTTGTTTGACACCATATATTTT.

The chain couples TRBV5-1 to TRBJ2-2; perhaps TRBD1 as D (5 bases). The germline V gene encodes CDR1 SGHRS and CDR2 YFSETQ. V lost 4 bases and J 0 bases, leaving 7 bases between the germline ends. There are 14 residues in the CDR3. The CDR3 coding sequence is TGCGCCAGCAGCCCACAGGCGAACACCGGGGAGCTGTTTTTT. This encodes CASSPQANTGELFF.

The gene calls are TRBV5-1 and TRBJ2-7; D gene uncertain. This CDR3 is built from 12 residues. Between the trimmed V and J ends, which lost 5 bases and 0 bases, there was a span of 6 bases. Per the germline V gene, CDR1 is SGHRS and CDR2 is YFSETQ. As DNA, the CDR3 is TGCGCCAGCAGACCCAGCTCCTACGAGCAGTACTTC. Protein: CASRPSSYEQYF.

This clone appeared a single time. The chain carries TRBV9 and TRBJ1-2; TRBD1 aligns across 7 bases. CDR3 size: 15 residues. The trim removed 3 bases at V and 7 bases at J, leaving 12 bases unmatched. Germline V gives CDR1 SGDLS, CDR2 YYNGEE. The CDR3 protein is CASSAWDSSAGGYTF. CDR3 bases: TGTGCCAGCAGCGCCTGGGACAGCAGTGCCGGTGGCTACACCTTC.

For the CDR3, the DNA is TGTGCCAGCAGCCCCGGACCGTTGGAGACCCAGTACTTC. Residues: CASSPGPLETQYF. This chain joins TRBV7-9 and TRBJ2-5; no reliable D call. V lost 5 bases and J 5 bases, leaving 12 bases between the germline ends. This CDR3 has 13 amino acids. Germline V gene sequence: CDR1 SEHNR, CDR2 FQNEAQ (reference sequence).

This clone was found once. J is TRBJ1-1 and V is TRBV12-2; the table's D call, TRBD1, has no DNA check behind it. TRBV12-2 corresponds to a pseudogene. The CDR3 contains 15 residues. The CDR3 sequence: CASRLAGTANTEAFF. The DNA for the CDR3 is TGTGCAAGTCGCTTAGCGGGGACAGCGAACACTGAAGCTTTCTTT.

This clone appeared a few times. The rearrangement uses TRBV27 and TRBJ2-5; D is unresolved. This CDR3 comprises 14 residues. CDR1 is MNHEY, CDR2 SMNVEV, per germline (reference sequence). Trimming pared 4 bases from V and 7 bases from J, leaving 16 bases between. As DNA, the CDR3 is TGTGCCAGCAGTTCAACCGACATTCCAGGGACCCAGTACTTC. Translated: CASSSTDIPGTQYF.